The 24 T cell receptor beta chains below all came from one sample that was sequenced in a study of blood T cell repertoires in COVID-19. Method: immunoSEQ multiplex PCR; TCRdb's copy keeps in-frame clones and lacks some. The data hold almost 400,000 clones, with approximately 90% observed a single time. The specimen was PBMCs or T cells enriched from blood (not recorded which). Receptors were obtained from a woman aged 25 to 39 with acute COVID-19.

To note about this clone: Other DNA sequences in the sample encode the same CDR3. V is TRBV5-1 and J is TRBJ1-2; D perhaps matches TRBD1 (5 bases). From germline, CDR1 is SGHRS and CDR2 YFSETQ. Trimming removed 0 bases from V and 8 bases from J, with 8 bases in between. CDR3 length: 12 amino acids. CDR3 protein: CASSLAGYGYTF. The CDR3 nucleotides are TGCGCCAGCAGCTTGGCAGGGTACGGCTACACCTTC.

The rearrangement links TRBV7-9 to TRBJ1-2; tentatively, D is TRBD1 (5 bases). Trimming shortened V by 5 bases and J by 2 bases, and 12 bases separated the two germline ends. CDR3 length: 14 residues. Germline assignment: CDR1 SEHNR and CDR2 FQNEAQ (reference sequence). The CDR3 loop reads CASSPPGVNYGYTF. CDR3 in DNA: TGTGCCAGCAGCCCACCGGGGGTCAACTATGGCTACACCTTC.

The chain joins TRBV5-6 to TRBJ1-1, with D perhaps TRBD1 (5 bases). The V and J ends lost 3 bases and 6 bases respectively, with 12 bases between them. The CDR3 length is 13 residues. Per germline, CDR1 SGHDT and CDR2 YYEEEE. The CDR3 DNA reads TGTGCCAGCAGCTCAGGGAATCGAGCTGAAGCTTTCTTT. Translated, it gives CASSSGNRAEAFF.

The V gene is TRBV9, the J gene TRBJ1-2, with D hard to call. CDR3 length equals 14 residues. Trimming shortened V by 4 bases and J by 2 bases, and 12 bases separated the two germline ends. Germline CDR1 SGDLS, CDR2 YYNGEE. Here the CDR3 DNA reads TGTGCCAGCAGCAGAGAGGCCCTAAACTATGGCTACACCTTC. The encoded protein is CASSREALNYGYTF.

The rearrangement joins TRBV2 to TRBJ1-2; D gene ambiguous. Germline V gene lookup returns CDR1 SNHLY and CDR2 FYNNEI. Trimming cost V 2 bases and J 6 bases, with 13 bases left between them. The CDR3 runs 14 residues. CDR3 amino acids: CASSESGEDNGYTF. The CDR3 DNA is TGTGCCAGCAGTGAAAGCGGGGAGGATAATGGCTACACCTTC.

The rearrangement uses TRBV30 and TRBJ1-5, with 7 nucleotides matching TRBD1. The trim removed 1 base at V and 6 bases at J, leaving 9 bases unmatched. This CDR3 has 15 residues. Germline assignment: CDR1 GTSNPN and CDR2 SVGIG (reference sequence). CDR3 nucleotide sequence: TGTGCCTGGAGTGCGAGAAACAGGGGTGGTCAGCCCCAGCATTTT. Protein product: CAWSARNRGGQPQHF.

This chain links TRBV19 with TRBJ2-7; TRBD2 might be the D (5 bases). There are 15 residues in the CDR3. The germline gives CDR1 LNHDA, CDR2 SQIVND (reference sequence). Trimming cost V 1 base and J 1 base, with 11 bases left between them. CDR3 bases: TGTGCCAGTAGTATAGGAGGGTCCGGGTCCTACGAGCAGTACTTC. It translates to CASSIGGSGSYEQYF. Full variable domain (outside the CDR3, taken from reference TRBV19 and TRBJ2-7): DGGITQSPKYLFRKEGQNVTLSCEQNLNHDAMYWYRQDPGQGLRLIYYSQIVNDFQKGDIAEGYSVSREKKESFPLTVTSAQKNPTAFYLCASSIGGSGSYEQYFGPGTRLTVT.

CDR3 sequence: CASSLNRYTEAFF. CDR3 bases: TGTGCCAGCAGCTTAAATCGGTACACTGAAGCTTTCTTT. This chain links TRBV7-8 with TRBJ1-1; D gene unclear. The CDR3 is 13 amino acids. In germline, CDR1 is SGHVS, CDR2 FQNEAQ. V lost 2 bases, J lost 3 bases, and 7 bases lay in between.

J is TRBJ1-5 and V is TRBV5-8; 8 nucleotides agree with TRBD1. The germline CDR1 and CDR2 sequences are SGHTS and YDEGEE. The CDR3 extends over 14 amino acids. With 3 bases clipped from V and 7 bases from J, the junction kept 6 bases outside the gene matches. The CDR3: CASSSDRGGQPQHF. The CDR3 DNA reads as TGTGCCAGCAGCTCAGACAGGGGCGGCCAGCCCCAGCATTTT.

This chain joins TRBV25-1 and TRBJ1-6; tentative D call: TRBD1 (5 bases). Trimming pared 3 bases from V and 9 bases from J, leaving 18 bases between. CDR3 length: 16 amino acids. Germline lookup yields CDR1 MGHDK and CDR2 SYGVNS. The CDR3 DNA reads TGTGCCAGCAGTGATAGTTCCGGGCTGGGGGGTTCACCCCTCCACTTT. It translates to CASSDSSGLGGSPLHF. Full variable domain (outside the CDR3, taken from reference TRBV25-1 and TRBJ1-6): EADIYQTPRYLVIGTGKKITLECSQTMGHDKMYWYQQDPGMELHLIHYSYGVNSTEKGDLSSESTVSRIRTEHFPLTLESARPSHTSQYLCASSDSSGLGGSPLHFGNGTRLTVT.

In this sample, this clone turned up a few times. The CDR3 protein is CASGERLGYEQYF. CDR3 DNA sequence: TGTGCCAGCGGGGAGAGACTCGGCTACGAGCAGTACTTC. The chain is built from TRBV2 and TRBJ2-7; tentatively, D is TRBD2 (5 bases). Looked up from germline, CDR1 is SNHLY and CDR2 is FYNNEI. V lost 8 bases and J 3 bases, leaving 14 bases between the germline ends. The CDR3 has 13 amino acids.

This sequence joins TRBV18 and TRBJ1-1, with 9 positions matching TRBD1. J was trimmed by 8 bases and V by 2 bases; bases with no gene match: 6. The germline V gene encodes CDR1 KGHSH and CDR2 LQKENI. The CDR3 covers 14 residues. In DNA, the CDR3 is TGTGCCAGCTCACCAGGGACAGGGAGAGAGGAAGCTTTCTTT. Protein: CASSPGTGREEAFF.

The rearrangement uses TRBV5-1 and TRBJ1-2; TRBD1 matches at 7 bases. From germline, CDR1 is SGHRS and CDR2 YFSETQ. V gave up 2 bases and J gave up 2 bases; unmatched junction bases: 3. This CDR3 is built from 14 residues. Here the CDR3 reads CASSLGDSNYGYTF. The CDR3 nucleotides read TGCGCCAGCAGCTTAGGGGACAGCAACTATGGCTACACCTTC.

A remark on this clone: The sample holds other DNA sequences that translate to the same CDR3. J is TRBJ2-7 and V is TRBV28; D may be TRBD1 (6 bases). The V and J ends lost 4 bases and 2 bases respectively, with 12 bases between them. Looked up from germline, CDR1 is MDHEN and CDR2 is SYDVKM. The length of the CDR3 is 14 residues. CDR3 loop: CASSSRDTPYEQYF. Written as DNA, the CDR3 is TGTGCCAGCAGTTCAAGGGACACTCCCTACGAGCAGTACTTC. The full variable domain, completed using reference TRBV28 and TRBJ2-7, is DVKVTQSSRYLVKRTGEKVFLECVQDMDHENMFWYRQDPGLGLRLIYFSYDVKMKEKGDIPEGYSVSREKKERFSLILESASTNQTSMYLCASSSRDTPYEQYFGPGTRLTVT.

The chain joins TRBV10-3 to TRBJ2-7; D is unresolved. In germline, CDR1 is ENHRY, CDR2 SYGVKD. The CDR3 runs to 13 residues. V gave up 3 bases and J gave up 3 bases, with 9 bases separating them. CDR3 coding DNA: TGTGCCATCAGTGATCAGTCAGACTACGAGCAGTACTTC. Protein sequence: CAISDQSDYEQYF.

J is TRBJ2-7 and V is TRBV13; tentative D call: TRBD2 (5 bases). The CDR3 consists of 13 residues. Between the trimmed V and J ends, which lost 5 bases and 0 bases, there was a span of 8 bases. The germline V gene has CDR1 PRHDT and CDR2 FYEKMQ (reference sequence). CDR3 DNA: TGTGCCAGCAGCGTCGGGATCTCCTACGAGCAGTACTTC. Translating gives CASSVGISYEQYF.

The V call is TRBV7-2, the J call TRBJ1-5, with 8 bases lining up with TRBD1. The CDR3 covers 15 residues. The junction had 10 bases not matched to a gene; V was cut back by 5 bases and J by 7 bases. CDR1 SGHTA and CDR2 FQGNSA come from the germline V gene. The CDR3 reads CASSPRAGGEQPQHF. The CDR3 DNA follows: TGTGCCAGCAGCCCAAGGGCAGGGGGCGAACAGCCCCAGCATTTT. The full variable domain, completed using reference TRBV7-2 and TRBJ1-5, is GAGVSQSPSNKVTEKGKDVELRCDPISGHTALYWYRQSLGQGLEFLIYFQGNSAPDKSGLPSDRFSAERTGGSVSTLTIQRTQQEDSAVYLCASSPRAGGEQPQHFGDGTRLSIL.

V usage is TRBV15 and J usage is TRBJ2-7; TRBD1 matches 7 bases. The germline gives CDR1 LNHNV, CDR2 YYDKDF (reference sequence). The CDR3 has 14 amino acids. V was clipped by 9 bases and J by 0 bases; unmatched bases: 8. Here the CDR3 reads CATTGRDSSYEQYF. CDR3 sequence (DNA): TGTGCCACTACAGGCCGGGACAGCTCCTACGAGCAGTACTTC.

The V call is TRBV6-5, the J call TRBJ2-7; TRBD1 matches at 7 bases. The V gene end was trimmed by 4 bases and the J gene end by 3 bases; junction bases not matched to a gene: 0. Germline assignment: CDR1 MNHEY and CDR2 SVGAGI. The CDR3 totals 12 residues. The CDR3 loop reads CASSWTGYEQYF. The CDR3 DNA is TGTGCCAGCAGTTGGACAGGCTACGAGCAGTACTTC.

This clone was seen just once. The genes are TRBV5-4 and TRBJ2-5, with 8 bases that match TRBD1. Trimming at V came to 4 bases and at J to 3 bases, leaving 2 bases not matched to a gene. CDR1 and CDR2 (germline): SGHNT, YYREEE (reference sequence). This CDR3 comprises 13 residues. CDR3 in DNA: TGTGCCAGCAGCCCGACAGGGGAAGAGACCCAGTACTTC. Amino acid sequence: CASSPTGEETQYF.

With respect to this clone: Other DNA sequences in the same sample also yield this CDR3. V gene TRBV18 combines with J gene TRBJ1-4; TRBD1 aligns across 8 bases. Germline V gene data show CDR1 as KGHSH and CDR2 as LQKENI. The ends lost 3 bases at V and 8 bases at J; junction bases unmatched: 8. This CDR3 region has 15 residues. The CDR3 here is CASSPPGQGGEKLFF. CDR3 in DNA: TGTGCCAGCTCACCTCCTGGACAGGGAGGCGAAAAACTGTTTTTT.

This chain uses TRBV5-1 with TRBJ2-7; perhaps TRBD1 as D (6 bases). The CDR3 is 14 residues long. In germline, CDR1 is SGHRS, CDR2 YFSETQ. V lost 0 bases and J 6 bases, leaving 13 bases between the germline ends. The CDR3 coding sequence is TGCGCCAGCAGCTTGGCCGAAACAGGGCTCGAGCAGTACTTC. Translation: CASSLAETGLEQYF.

The V call is TRBV15, the J call TRBJ2-1, with 15 bases fitting TRBD2. The trim removed 5 bases at V and 4 bases at J, leaving 9 bases unmatched. The CDR3 extends over 18 amino acids. Germline CDR1 and CDR2: LNHNV and YYDKDF (reference sequence). This CDR3 is CATSGGLAGGPEYNEQFF. CDR3 nucleotides: TGTGCCACCAGCGGCGGACTAGCGGGGGGGCCCGAGTACAATGAGCAGTTCTTC.

The V and J genes are TRBV5-1 and TRBJ2-7, with 8 bases fitting TRBD1. The germline V gene has CDR1 SGHRS and CDR2 YFSETQ. The CDR3 is 15 amino acids. Losses at the gene ends were 1 base for V and 5 bases for J; bases not matched to a gene: 8. This CDR3 is CASSLRMTGADEQYF. CDR3 coding DNA: TGCGCCAGCAGCTTGAGAATGACAGGGGCCGACGAGCAGTACTTC. Combining the CDR3 with reference TRBV5-1 and TRBJ2-7 gives the whole variable domain KAGVTQTPRYLIKTRGQQVTLSCSPISGHRSVSWYQQTPGQGLQFLFEYFSETQRNKGNFPGRFSGRQFSNSRSEMNVSTLELGDSALYLCASSLRMTGADEQYFGPGTRLTVT.